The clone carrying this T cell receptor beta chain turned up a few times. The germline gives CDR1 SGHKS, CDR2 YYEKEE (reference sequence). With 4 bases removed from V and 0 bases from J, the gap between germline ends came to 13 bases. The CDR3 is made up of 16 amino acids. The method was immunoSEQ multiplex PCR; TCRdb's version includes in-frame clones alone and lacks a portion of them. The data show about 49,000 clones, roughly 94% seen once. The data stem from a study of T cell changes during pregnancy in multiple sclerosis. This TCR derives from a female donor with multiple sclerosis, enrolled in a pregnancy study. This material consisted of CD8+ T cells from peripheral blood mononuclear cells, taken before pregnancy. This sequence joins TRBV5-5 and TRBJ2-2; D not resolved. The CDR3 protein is CASSLGYQSNTGELFF. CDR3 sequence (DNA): TGTGCCAGCAGCCTGGGGTACCAGTCGAACACCGGGGAGCTGTTTTTT.